This T cell receptor beta chain was found in a study of T cells in women clearing cervical HPV infection. Study details: Controls gave blood once infection was undetectable; cases at lesion identification. HLA type stays a possible confounder, typing being limited.

Genomic DNA, averaging around 1,200 ng per sample, yielded TCR beta CDR3 via immunoSEQ. Clones were sequenced by immunoSEQ multiplex PCR, and TCRdb holds only the in-frame ones, with some missing. The table lists about 25,000 clones. Worth noting for this clone: The observed sequence ends 3 residues before the CDR3 terminus, with the missing tail filled in from the germline J gene.

The length of the CDR3 is 14 residues. The germline V gene has CDR1 SGHTA and CDR2 FQGNSA. Trimming left V 3 bases short and J 1 base short, with 9 bases between. The source material was blood buffy coat. The sequence was obtained from a woman aged 18-70 years with a cervical HPV16 infection that either progressed to CIN3+ or cleared (not recorded which). This sequence joins TRBV7-2 and TRBJ1-1, with D tentatively TRBD1 (6 bases). The covered CDR3 bases are TGTGCCAGCAGCTTCGACAGGTGGAACACTGAA. Its protein is CASSFDRWNTE. The whole CDR3 is CASSFDRWNTEAFF.